This T cell receptor beta chain stems from a study of cytomegalovirus exposure and HLA in healthy donors. CDR3 length: 16 amino acids. Trimming took off 2 bases at V and 0 bases at J, with 12 bases between the two ends. Per the germline V gene, CDR1 is SGHRS and CDR2 is YFSETQ. For this clone: This specimen includes other DNA sequences encoding the same CDR3.

PCR used 60 Vbeta primers and 13 Jbeta primers. Here immunoSEQ multiplex PCR was the method, and the copy in TCRdb shows in-frame clones only, minus some. The table has about 90,000 clones, approximately 88% seen once. This chain uses TRBV5-1 with TRBJ2-1; D not resolved. The sample comprised PBMCs. The clonotype comes from a man younger than 30 in good health and CMV-seronegative. The CDR3 DNA follows: TGCGCCAGCAGCTTCAATTCCGGGTCCTCCTACAATGAGCAGTTCTTC. Translated, it gives CASSFNSGSSYNEQFF.